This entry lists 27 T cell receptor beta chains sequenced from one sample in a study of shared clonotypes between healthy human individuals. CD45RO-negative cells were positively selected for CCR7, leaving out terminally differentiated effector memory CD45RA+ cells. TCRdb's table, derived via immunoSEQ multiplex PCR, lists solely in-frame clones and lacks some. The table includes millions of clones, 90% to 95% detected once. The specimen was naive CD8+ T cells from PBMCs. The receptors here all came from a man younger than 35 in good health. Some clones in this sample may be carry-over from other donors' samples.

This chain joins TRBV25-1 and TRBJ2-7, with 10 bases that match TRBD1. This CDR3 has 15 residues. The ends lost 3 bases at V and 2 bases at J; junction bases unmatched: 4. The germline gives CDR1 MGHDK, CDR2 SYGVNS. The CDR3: CASSESGTGAYEQYF. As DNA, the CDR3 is TGTGCCAGCAGTGAGTCCGGGACAGGGGCCTACGAGCAGTACTTC.

CDR3 DNA: TGTGCCAGTAGTAGCAGACTAGCGGAACAAGAGACCCAGTACTTC. It yields the protein CASSSRLAEQETQYF. V is TRBV19 and J is TRBJ2-5; 9 positions match TRBD2. The germline gives CDR1 LNHDA, CDR2 SQIVND (reference sequence). This CDR3 region has 15 residues. Trimming cost V 4 bases and J 2 bases; bases outside gene matches: 5.

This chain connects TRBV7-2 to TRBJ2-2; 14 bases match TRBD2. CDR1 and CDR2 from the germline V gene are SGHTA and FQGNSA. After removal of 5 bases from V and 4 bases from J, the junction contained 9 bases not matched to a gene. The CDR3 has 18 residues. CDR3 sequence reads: CASSQGLAGAYSTGELFF. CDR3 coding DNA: TGTGCCAGCAGCCAGGGACTAGCGGGAGCGTATAGCACCGGGGAGCTGTTTTTT.

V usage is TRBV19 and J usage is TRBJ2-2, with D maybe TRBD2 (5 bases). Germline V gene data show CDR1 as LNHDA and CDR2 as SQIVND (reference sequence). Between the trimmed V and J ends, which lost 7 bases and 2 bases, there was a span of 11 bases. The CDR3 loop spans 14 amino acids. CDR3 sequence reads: CASTRLRNTGELFF. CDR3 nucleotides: TGTGCCAGTACACGACTACGCAACACCGGGGAGCTGTTTTTT.

The CDR3 sequence is CASSLATGLETQYF. CDR3 sequence (DNA): TGTGCCAGCAGCTTAGCCACAGGGTTGGAGACCCAGTACTTC. The chain carries TRBV13 and TRBJ2-5; perhaps TRBD1 as D (6 bases). CDR1 is PRHDT and CDR2 is FYEKMQ in the germline V gene (reference sequence). This CDR3 has 14 residues. V gave up 1 base and J gave up 5 bases, with 11 bases separating them.

In DNA form, the CDR3 reads TGTGCCAGCAGCCGCATAGGTACGAACACTGAAGCTTTCTTT. As protein: CASSRIGTNTEAFF. This rearrangement joins TRBV11-2 to TRBJ1-1; D unresolved. The V end was cut by 5 bases, the J end by 1 base, with 11 bases between. In germline, CDR1 is SGHAT, CDR2 FQNNGV. This CDR3 region has 14 residues.

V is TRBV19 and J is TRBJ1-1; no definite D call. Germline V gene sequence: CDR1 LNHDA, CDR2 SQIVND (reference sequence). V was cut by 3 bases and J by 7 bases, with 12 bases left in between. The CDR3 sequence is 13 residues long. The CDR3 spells CASSIILKGEAFF. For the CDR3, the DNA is TGTGCCAGTAGTATTATCTTGAAGGGTGAAGCTTTCTTT. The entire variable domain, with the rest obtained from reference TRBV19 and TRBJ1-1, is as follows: DGGITQSPKYLFRKEGQNVTLSCEQNLNHDAMYWYRQDPGQGLRLIYYSQIVNDFQKGDIAEGYSVSREKKESFPLTVTSAQKNPTAFYLCASSIILKGEAFFGQGTRLTVV.

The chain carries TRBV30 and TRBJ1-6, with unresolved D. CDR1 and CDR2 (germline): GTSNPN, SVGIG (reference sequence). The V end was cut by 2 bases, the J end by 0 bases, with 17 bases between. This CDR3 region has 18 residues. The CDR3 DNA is TGTGCCTGGAGTTCCCCACAACACACGGGCTCCTATAATTCACCCCTCCACTTT. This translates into CAWSSPQHTGSYNSPLHF.

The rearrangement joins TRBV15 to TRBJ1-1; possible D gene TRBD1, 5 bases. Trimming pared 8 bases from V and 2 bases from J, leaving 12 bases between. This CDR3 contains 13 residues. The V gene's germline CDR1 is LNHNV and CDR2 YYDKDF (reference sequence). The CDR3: CATHLGGNTEAFF. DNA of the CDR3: TGTGCCACCCATCTGGGGGGAAACACTGAAGCTTTCTTT.

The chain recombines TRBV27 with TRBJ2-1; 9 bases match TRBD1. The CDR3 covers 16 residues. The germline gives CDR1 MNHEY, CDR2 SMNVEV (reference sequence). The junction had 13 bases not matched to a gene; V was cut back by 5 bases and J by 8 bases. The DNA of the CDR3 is TGTGCCAGCAGTGACCCCCCCTACAGGGGGCTCGATGAGCAGTTCTTC. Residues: CASSDPPYRGLDEQFF.

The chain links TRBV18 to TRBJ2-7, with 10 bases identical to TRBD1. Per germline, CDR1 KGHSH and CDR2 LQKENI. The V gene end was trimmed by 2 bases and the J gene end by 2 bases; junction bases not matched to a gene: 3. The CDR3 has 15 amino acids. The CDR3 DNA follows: TGTGCCAGCTCACCAGGGACAGGGGAAGCCTACGAGCAGTACTTC. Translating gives CASSPGTGEAYEQYF. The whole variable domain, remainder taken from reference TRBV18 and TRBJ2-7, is NAGVMQNPRHLVRRRGQEARLRCSPMKGHSHVYWYRQLPEEGLKFMVYLQKENIIDESGMPKERFSAEFPKEGPSILRIQQVVRGDSAAYFCASSPGTGEAYEQYFGPGTRLTVT.

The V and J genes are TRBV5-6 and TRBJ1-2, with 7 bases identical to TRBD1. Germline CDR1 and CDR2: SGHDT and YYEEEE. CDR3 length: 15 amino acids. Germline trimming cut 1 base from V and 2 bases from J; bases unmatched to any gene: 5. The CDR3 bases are TGTGCCAGCAGCTTGCTTCCGACAGGGAACTATGGCTACACCTTC. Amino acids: CASSLLPTGNYGYTF.

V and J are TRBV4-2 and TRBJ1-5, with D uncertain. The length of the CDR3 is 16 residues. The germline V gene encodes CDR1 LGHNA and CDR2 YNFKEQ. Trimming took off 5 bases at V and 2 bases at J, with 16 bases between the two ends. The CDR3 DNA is TGTGCCAGCAGCTTAGCCCCCACGGTGGGCAATCAGCCCCAGCATTTT. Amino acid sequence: CASSLAPTVGNQPQHF.

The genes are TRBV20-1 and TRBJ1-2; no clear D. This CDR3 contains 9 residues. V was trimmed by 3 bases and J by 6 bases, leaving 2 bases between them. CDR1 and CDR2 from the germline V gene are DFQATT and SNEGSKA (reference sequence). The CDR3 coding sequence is TGCAGTGCTAGGCATGGCTACACCTTC. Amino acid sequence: CSARHGYTF.

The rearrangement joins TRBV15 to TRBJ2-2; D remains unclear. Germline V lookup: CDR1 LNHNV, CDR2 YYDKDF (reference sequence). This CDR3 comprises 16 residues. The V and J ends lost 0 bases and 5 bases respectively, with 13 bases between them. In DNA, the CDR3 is TGTGCCACCAGCAGAGATAGTGTACCCGGGACCGGGGAGCTGTTTTTT. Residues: CATSRDSVPGTGELFF.

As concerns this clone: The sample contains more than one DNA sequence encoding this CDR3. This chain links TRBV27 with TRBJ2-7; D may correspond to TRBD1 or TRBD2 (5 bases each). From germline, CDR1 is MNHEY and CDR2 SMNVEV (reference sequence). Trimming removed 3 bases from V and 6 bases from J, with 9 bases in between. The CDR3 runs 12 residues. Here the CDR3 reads CASSFSGAEQYF. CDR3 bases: TGTGCCAGCAGTTTCTCCGGGGCCGAGCAGTACTTC.

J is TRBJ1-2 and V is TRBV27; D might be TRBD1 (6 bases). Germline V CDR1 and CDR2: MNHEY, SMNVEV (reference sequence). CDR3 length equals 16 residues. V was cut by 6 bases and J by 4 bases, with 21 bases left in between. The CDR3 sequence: CASRGPTIQGSYGYTF. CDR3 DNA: TGTGCCAGCAGGGGGCCCACTATACAGGGTAGCTATGGCTACACCTTC.

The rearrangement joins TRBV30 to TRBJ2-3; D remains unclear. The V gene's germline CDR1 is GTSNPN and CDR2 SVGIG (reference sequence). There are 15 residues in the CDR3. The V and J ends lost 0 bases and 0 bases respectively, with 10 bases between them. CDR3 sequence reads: CAWSVPHSSTDTQYF. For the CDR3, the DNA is TGTGCCTGGAGTGTACCCCACTCTAGCACAGATACGCAGTATTTT.

CDR3 coding DNA: TGTGCCTGGAGTGTACTAGGGACAGCATCCTCTGGAAACACCATATATTTT. This codes for CAWSVLGTASSGNTIYF. The chain combines TRBV30 with TRBJ1-3, with 7 bases identical to TRBD1. The V segment lost 0 bases and the J segment 0 bases; nucleotides outside the gene matches: 8. Germline V gives CDR1 GTSNPN, CDR2 SVGIG (reference sequence). The CDR3 totals 17 residues.

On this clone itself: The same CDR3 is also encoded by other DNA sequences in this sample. The CDR3 nucleotides read TGTGCCAGCAGTCCCCGACTAGGGAGTTCCTACGAGCAGTACTTC. It translates to CASSPRLGSSYEQYF. The chain carries TRBV27 and TRBJ2-7; possibly TRBD2 for D (6 bases). The V end lost 5 bases, the J end lost 1 base, and 15 bases lay between the germline ends. This CDR3 is 15 amino acids long. Germline V gene data show CDR1 as MNHEY and CDR2 as SMNVEV (reference sequence).

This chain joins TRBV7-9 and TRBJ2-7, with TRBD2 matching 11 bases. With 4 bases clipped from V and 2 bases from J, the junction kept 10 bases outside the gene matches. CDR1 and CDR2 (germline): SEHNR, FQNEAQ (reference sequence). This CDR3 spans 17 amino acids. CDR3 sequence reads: CASSSPPGLAVAYEQYF. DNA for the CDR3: TGTGCCAGCAGCTCCCCACCGGGACTAGCGGTAGCCTACGAGCAGTACTTC.

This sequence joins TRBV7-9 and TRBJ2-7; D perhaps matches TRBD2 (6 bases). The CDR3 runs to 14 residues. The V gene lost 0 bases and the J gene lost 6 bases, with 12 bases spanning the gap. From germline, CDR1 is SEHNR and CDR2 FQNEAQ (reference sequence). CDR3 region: CASSLAEPGGEQYF. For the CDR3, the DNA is TGTGCCAGCAGCTTAGCGGAGCCCGGGGGCGAGCAGTACTTC. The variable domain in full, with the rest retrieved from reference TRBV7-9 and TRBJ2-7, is DTGVSQNPRHKITKRGQNVTFRCDPISEHNRLYWYRQTLGQGPEFLTYFQNEAQLEKSRLLSDRFSAERPKGSFSTLEIQRTEQGDSAMYLCASSLAEPGGEQYFGPGTRLTVT.

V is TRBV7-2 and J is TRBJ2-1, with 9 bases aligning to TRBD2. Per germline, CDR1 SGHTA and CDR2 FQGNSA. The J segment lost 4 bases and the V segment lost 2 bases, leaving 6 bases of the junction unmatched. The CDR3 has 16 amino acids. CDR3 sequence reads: CASSLTASGTYNEQFF. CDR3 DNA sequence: TGTGCCAGCAGCTTAACGGCTAGCGGGACTTACAATGAGCAGTTCTTC.

The CDR3 DNA sequence: TGTGCCAGCAGCTTAGGCCCCCGGGACGTAAACACCATATATTTT. Translated: CASSLGPRDVNTIYF. The genes are TRBV7-9 and TRBJ1-3; tentative D call: TRBD1 (5 bases). Trimming stripped 1 base from V and 6 bases from J, with 13 bases between. Germline CDR1 and CDR2: SEHNR and FQNEAQ (reference sequence). The CDR3 is 15 amino acids.

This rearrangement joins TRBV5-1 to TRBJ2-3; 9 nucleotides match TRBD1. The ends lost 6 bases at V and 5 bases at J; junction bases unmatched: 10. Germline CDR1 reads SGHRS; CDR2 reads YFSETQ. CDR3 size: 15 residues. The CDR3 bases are TGCGCCAGCATGGTCATGTGGGACAGGGAAGATACGCAGTATTTT. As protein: CASMVMWDREDTQYF. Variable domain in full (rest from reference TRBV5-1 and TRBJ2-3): KAGVTQTPRYLIKTRGQQVTLSCSPISGHRSVSWYQQTPGQGLQFLFEYFSETQRNKGNFPGRFSGRQFSNSRSEMNVSTLELGDSALYLCASMVMWDREDTQYFGPGTRLTVL.

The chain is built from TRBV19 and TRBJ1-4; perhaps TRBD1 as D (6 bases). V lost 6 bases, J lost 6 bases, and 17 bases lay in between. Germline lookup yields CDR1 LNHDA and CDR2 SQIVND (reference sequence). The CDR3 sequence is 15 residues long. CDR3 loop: CASSSEDSGDEKLFF. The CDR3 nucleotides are TGTGCCAGTAGCTCTGAGGACAGTGGAGATGAAAAACTGTTTTTT. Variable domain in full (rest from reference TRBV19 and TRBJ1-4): DGGITQSPKYLFRKEGQNVTLSCEQNLNHDAMYWYRQDPGQGLRLIYYSQIVNDFQKGDIAEGYSVSREKKESFPLTVTSAQKNPTAFYLCASSSEDSGDEKLFFGSGTQLSVL.

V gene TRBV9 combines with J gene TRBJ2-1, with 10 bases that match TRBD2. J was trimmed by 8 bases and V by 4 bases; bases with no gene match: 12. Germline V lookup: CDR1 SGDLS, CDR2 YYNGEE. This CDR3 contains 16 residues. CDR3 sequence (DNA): TGTGCCAGCAGCCAGGCTAGCGGGAGACCCCGGCATGAGCAGTTCTTC. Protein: CASSQASGRPRHEQFF.